The clone carrying this T cell receptor (beta chain) was recorded at least ten times. Orbital computed tomography and thyroid ultrasound, together with serum TRAb and thyroxine and clinical symptoms, were used for diagnoses. The data originate from a study of T cells in Graves' hyperthyroidism and ophthalmopathy. With 2 bases clipped from V and 3 bases from J, the junction kept 8 bases outside the gene matches. This CDR3 comprises 16 residues. CDR1 and CDR2 from the germline V gene are MNHNY and SVGAGI (reference sequence). The TCR beta CDR3 regions underwent amplification using RNA transcripts as the source. HTBI primers were the set used in a first-round RT-PCR of the TCR CDR3. TCRdb processed the multiplex PCR reads anew with MiXCR; each CDR3 protein has one entry. Of hundreds of thousands of distinct CDR3 sequences in the sample, roughly 16% were seen once.

Source material: blood. The V call is TRBV6-6, the J call TRBJ2-5, with 8 bases that match TRBD2. The receptor's source is a woman in her 40s with Graves' ophthalmopathy. The CDR3 DNA is TGTGCCAGCAGTTACATAGGGACTAGGGGCGAAGAGACCCAGTACTTC. Translated: CASSYIGTRGEETQYF.